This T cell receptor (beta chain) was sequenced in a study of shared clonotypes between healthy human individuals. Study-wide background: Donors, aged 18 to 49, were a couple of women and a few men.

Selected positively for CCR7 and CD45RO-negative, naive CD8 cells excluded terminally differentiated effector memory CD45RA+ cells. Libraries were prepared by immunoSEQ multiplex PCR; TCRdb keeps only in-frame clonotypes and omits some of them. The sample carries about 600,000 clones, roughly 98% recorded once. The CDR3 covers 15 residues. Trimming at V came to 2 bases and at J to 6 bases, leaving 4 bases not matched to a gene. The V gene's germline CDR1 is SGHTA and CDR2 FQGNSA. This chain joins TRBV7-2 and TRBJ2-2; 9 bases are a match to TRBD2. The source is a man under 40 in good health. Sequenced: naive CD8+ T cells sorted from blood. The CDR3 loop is CASSLISGSAGELFF. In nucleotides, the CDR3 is TGTGCCAGCAGCTTAATTAGCGGGAGTGCCGGGGAGCTGTTTTTT.